The entry below describes one TCR beta chain. Its target is unknown. The data were taken from a study of CD8 T cells in ankylosing spondylitis. Study-wide points: Significant enrichment of disease-linked clones was reportedly seen in matched ankylosing spondylitis synovial fluid. The authors found the disease-linked clones to be CD8+ and relatively rare in peripheral blood. Previously reported in reactive arthritis synovial fluid and blood were some of the motif variants. Seven to nine highly homologous variants made up a TCR beta motif, and this motif appeared characteristic of ankylosing spondylitis blood.

Quantitative 5'-RACE with molecular barcodes produced the TCR beta libraries. TCRdb re-called the 5' RACE reads through MiXCR, storing one row per CDR3 protein. This repertoire shows 200,000 to 250,000 distinct CDR3 sequences, around 16% found once; its top ten account for 40% to 50%. V shed 4 bases and J shed 8 bases, with 21 bases lying between them. This CDR3 has 16 residues. Looked up from germline, CDR1 is WSHSY and CDR2 is SAAADI. Input material: blood, either unsorted or a sorted T cell fraction (not recorded which). This sequence originates from a male donor with ankylosing spondylitis. The gene calls are TRBV10-2 and TRBJ2-1, with TRBD1 as a possible D gene (6 bases). This CDR3 is CASSVRDISSNDEQFF. The DNA of the CDR3 is TGCGCCAGCAGTGTGAGGGACATCTCAAGTAACGATGAGCAGTTCTTC.